The entry that follows covers one T cell receptor beta chain sequence. The V gene lost 2 bases and the J gene lost 8 bases, with 15 bases spanning the gap. The CDR3 extends over 14 amino acids. CDR1 and CDR2 from the germline V gene are GTSNPN and SVGIG (reference sequence). The sample comes from a study of blood T cell repertoires in COVID-19. The wider study: Sources were T cells, B-cell-depleted T cells, or PBMCs; the material itself was cDNA or gDNA.

As processed by the authors: Scientists estimated how many nucleated cells there were by amplifying reference gene primers. Assay: immunoSEQ multiplex PCR; the TCRdb copy retains only in-frame clones and omits some. V and J calls and clone size are given by that table; D and trimming were obtained from the DNA. The sample yields about 210,000 clones, 89% seen once. The receptor comes from a middle-aged woman with acute or convalescent COVID-19. The sequencing sample was made of peripheral blood. This chain links TRBV30 with TRBJ1-4; D is possibly TRBD1 (5 bases). DNA of the CDR3: TGTGCCTGGAGTATCGGAGGGGCGGGAGAAAAACTGTTTTTT. It encodes CAWSIGGAGEKLFF.